This TCR beta chain was sequenced during a study of chemoradiotherapy in HPV16-positive cancers. Repertoires were generated with immunoSEQ multiplex PCR, while TCRdb's copy carries only in-frame clones and drops some. This sample has some 3,400 clones, with around 83% found just once. Germline values: CDR1 ENHRY, CDR2 SYGVKD. The CDR3 extends over 13 amino acids. V dropped 8 bases and J dropped 4 bases, with 14 bases sitting between them. The specimen was tumor tissue, collected from a patient who underwent chemoradiotherapy. J is TRBJ1-1 and V is TRBV10-3, with D uncertain. The source of this sequence is a human donor with HPV-associated anogenital cancer. The chain's CDR3 is CAIRGQFLTEAFF. The CDR3 coding sequence is TGTGCCATCCGAGGGCAATTCCTCACTGAAGCTTTCTTT.